The source of this T cell receptor (beta chain) is a study of human T cells and chemical hapten exposure. Time point denoted: patch test 2, 6 weeks after DPC sensitization. The sample's treatment: therapeutic diphenylcyclopropenone sensitization with weekly scalp DPC. TCRdb itself ran the RACE reads through MiXCR, one entry per CDR3 protein. The sample records 96,000 or so distinct CDR3 sequences, about 9.3% being singletons. This clonotype was seen a handful of times. Its antigen is not identified. Study results and limitations: No alteration of TCRs above 1 in 1000 frequency was seen with DPC sensitization.

Material: whole blood, obtained in connection with sensitization to the hapten diphenylcyclopropenone (DPC). This receptor was obtained from a woman in her thirties or forties with alopecia areata. Some clones in this sample may be carry-over from other donors' samples.

CDR3 sequence: CASSHVVRGYNEQFF. As DNA, the CDR3 is TGTGCCAGCAGCCACGTAGTCCGGGGCTACAATGAGCAGTTCTTC. The chain uses TRBV3-2 and TRBJ2-1; whether TRBD2, the table's D call, matches the DNA was not checked. TRBV3-2 is a recognized pseudogene. The CDR3 has 15 amino acids.